Included here is one T cell receptor beta chain sequence, with context. There are 12 residues in the CDR3. The V end lost 2 bases, the J end lost 1 base, and 4 bases lay between the germline ends. The V gene's germline CDR1 is SQVTM and CDR2 ANQGSEA. This sample was included in a study of T cells after yellow fever vaccination. Points from the study as a whole: A weaker secondary response peaked on day 5, the primary on day 15. The booster saw the reappearance of most primary-vaccination clones (around 95% CD4, around 90% CD8).

Each CDR3 protein is one row after TCRdb ran MiXCR on the 5' RACE reads. The sample holds just under 85,000 distinct CDR3 sequences, more than 10% seen once. The clonotype was recovered from a man between 18 and 35 years old who received the YFV17D yellow fever vaccine. The genes are TRBV29-1 and TRBJ2-3; the D is unclear. The material sequenced was CD8+ T cells not binding an NS4B(214-222) dextramer, sorted from PBMCs, taken 21 days after the first yellow fever vaccination. This CDR3 reads CSVESRTDTQYF. CDR3 in DNA: TGCAGCGTTGAATCGCGCACAGATACGCAGTATTTT.